A selection of T cell receptor beta chains follows, all from one sample in a study of blood T cell repertoires in COVID-19. Clones were sequenced by immunoSEQ multiplex PCR, and TCRdb holds only the in-frame ones, with some missing. The sample shows roughly 63,000 clones, 74% of them seen only once. The sample was peripheral blood. These receptors were collected from a woman of 80 years or more with acute or convalescent COVID-19. The CDR3 runs from the conserved cysteine through the conserved F or W. Fields, in order: CDR3 protein, CDR3 DNA, CDR3 length, clone size, J gene, V gene, D gene. A D gene is named only where the DNA matches it firmly. Expanded clones are given a class, and other clones once, few, many or no size at all.

CASSIDGQGFEQYF	TGTGCCAGTAGTATAGATGGGCAGGGGTTCGAGCAGTACTTC	14	NA	TRBJ2-7	TRBV19	NA
CASSLVGQGAYTDTQYF	TGTGCCAGCAGCTTAGTTGGACAGGGGGCGTACACAGATACGCAGTATTTT	17	NA	TRBJ2-3	TRBV7-2	TRBD1
CSVRTSGAQSDQFF	TGCAGCGTGAGGACTAGCGGGGCCCAGTCGGATCAGTTCTTC	14	NA	TRBJ2-1	TRBV29-1	TRBD2
CASSNDRVYGYTF	TGTGCCAGCAGCAACGACAGGGTTTATGGCTACACCTTC	13	once	TRBJ1-2	TRBV6-2/TRBV6-3	TRBD1
CASNPTGANTGELFF	TGCGCCAGCAACCCGACAGGCGCGAACACCGGGGAGCTGTTTTTT	15	NA	TRBJ2-2	TRBV5-1	NA
CASSGAPFSYEQYF	TGTGCCAGCAGCGGGGCCCCTTTTTCTTACGAGCAGTACTTC	14	NA	TRBJ2-7	TRBV7-9	NA
CASSFVQGHGYTF	TGTGCCAGCAGTTTTGTACAGGGTCATGGCTACACCTTC	13	NA	TRBJ1-2	TRBV27	NA
CAWSVLYTDTQYF	TGTGCCTGGAGTGTACTGTACACAGATACGCAGTATTTT	13	NA	TRBJ2-3	TRBV30	NA
CASSLGNRANTEAFF	TGTGCCAGCAGTTTAGGAAACAGGGCGAACACTGAAGCTTTCTTT	15	few	TRBJ1-1	TRBV28	NA
CASSVRDSGAGGPYNEQFF	TGTGCCAGCAGCGTACGGGACAGTGGAGCGGGAGGCCCATACAATGAGCAGTTCTTC	19	NA	TRBJ2-1	TRBV9	TRBD2
CASSLSYRGSYEQYF	TGTGCCAGCAGTTTATCCTACCGGGGTTCCTACGAGCAGTACTTC	15	once	TRBJ2-7	TRBV28	NA
CASRTSGTGGYEQYF	TGTGCCAGCAGAACATCCGGGACAGGGGGATACGAGCAGTACTTC	15	NA	TRBJ2-7	TRBV5-5	TRBD1
CASTRTGVYGYTF	TGTGCCAGCACTCGGACGGGGGTCTATGGCTACACCTTC	13	NA	TRBJ1-2	TRBV19	NA
CASSQDLRQGTNTGELFF	TGCGCCAGCAGCCAAGATTTGAGGCAGGGGACGAACACCGGGGAGCTGTTTTTT	18	NA	TRBJ2-2	TRBV4-3	NA
CASSSNGYTF	TGTGCCAGCAGTTCAAATGGCTACACCTTC	10	NA	TRBJ1-2	TRBV28	NA
CASSWTSGRAAGELFF	TGTGCCAGCAGCTGGACTAGCGGGAGGGCCGCCGGGGAGCTGTTTTTT	16	NA	TRBJ2-2	TRBV7-2	TRBD2
CASSASQGSTEAFF	TGTGCCAGCAGTGCCTCACAGGGGAGCACTGAAGCTTTCTTT	14	NA	TRBJ1-1	TRBV6-4	TRBD1
CASRKTGGDSPLHF	TGTGCCAGCAGGAAAACAGGGGGGGATTCACCCCTCCACTTT	14	NA	TRBJ1-6	TRBV6-5	TRBD1
CASSPLSQLAGGISSYNEQFF	TGCGCCAGCAGCCCCCTATCTCAACTAGCGGGAGGGATAAGCTCCTACAATGAGCAGTTCTTC	21	once	TRBJ2-1	TRBV4-1	TRBD2
CASSFNRVVGETQYF	TGTGCCAGCAGCTTCAACAGGGTTGTGGGAGAGACCCAGTACTTC	15	few	TRBJ2-5	TRBV11-2	NA
CASSPSVAATQYF	TGTGCCAGCAGCCCCTCTGTAGCGGCTACGCAGTATTTT	13	NA	TRBJ2-3	TRBV6-5	NA
CASSVALAGGLYEQYF	TGTGCCAGCAGCGTAGCCCTAGCGGGAGGGTTATACGAGCAGTACTTC	16	NA	TRBJ2-7	TRBV9	TRBD2
CSASPLGGYNEQFF	TGCAGTGCTAGTCCGCTAGGTGGCTACAATGAGCAGTTCTTC	14	once	TRBJ2-1	TRBV20-1	NA
CASSLGPAGVSGTDTQYF	TGTGCCAGCAGCTTGGGCCCAGCGGGAGTATCGGGGACAGATACGCAGTATTTT	18	NA	TRBJ2-3	TRBV5-4	TRBD2
CASSLRGGGISYNEQFF	TGTGCCAGCAGTTTACGAGGGGGCGGCATCTCCTACAATGAGCAGTTCTTC	17	few	TRBJ2-1	TRBV27	TRBD1
CASMRPLGREGNNEQFF	TGTGCCAGTATGAGACCCTTGGGGCGGGAGGGAAACAATGAGCAGTTCTTC	17	NA	TRBJ2-1	TRBV19	TRBD2
CASRLTGGALNEQFF	TGTGCCAGCAGGTTAACAGGGGGTGCCTTAAATGAGCAGTTCTTC	15	NA	TRBJ2-1	TRBV2	TRBD1
CASSRGSETENEQFF	TGTGCCAGCAGCCGCGGTTCCGAGACTGAGAATGAGCAGTTCTTC	15	NA	TRBJ2-1	TRBV4-2	NA
CASSRSYEQYF	TGTGCCAGCAGTCGCTCCTACGAGCAGTACTTC	11	NA	TRBJ2-7	TRBV6-5	NA
CATKGQGWYEQYF	TGTGCCACTAAGGGACAGGGGTGGTACGAGCAGTACTTC	13	NA	TRBJ2-7	TRBV19	TRBD1
CAIKVGPQGHYEQYF	TGTGCCATCAAAGTGGGCCCCCAGGGCCACTACGAGCAGTACTTC	15	NA	TRBJ2-7	TRBV10-3	NA
CASRGTSPGGEQFF	TGTGCCAGCAGGGGGACTAGCCCGGGAGGGGAGCAGTTCTTC	14	NA	TRBJ2-1	TRBV25-1	TRBD2
CASSLAAGGSYEQYF	TGTGCCAGCAGCTTAGCAGCGGGGGGTTCCTACGAGCAGTACTTC	15	NA	TRBJ2-7	TRBV7-7	TRBD2
CASGRGGAMNTGELFF	TGTGCCAGCGGGAGGGGGGGAGCAATGAACACCGGGGAGCTGTTTTTT	16	few	TRBJ2-2	TRBV19	TRBD2
CASSLSIGIAGQETQYF	TGTGCCAGCAGTTTATCGATCGGGATAGCGGGTCAAGAGACCCAGTACTTC	17	NA	TRBJ2-5	TRBV27	TRBD2
CAISDISGQREAFF	TGTGCCATCAGTGATATATCGGGACAGAGAGAAGCTTTCTTT	14	NA	TRBJ1-1	TRBV10-3	TRBD1
CASSLSEFFGNTEAFF	TGCGCCAGCAGCTTGAGTGAGTTTTTTGGGAACACTGAAGCTTTCTTT	16	NA	TRBJ1-1	TRBV5-1	NA
CASTSSGRASYEQYF	TGTGCCAGTACCTCTAGCGGGAGGGCTTCCTACGAGCAGTACTTC	15	medium-sized	TRBJ2-7	TRBV19	TRBD2
CASSTGTVDGYTF	TGTGCCAGCTCAACCGGGACAGTAGATGGCTACACCTTC	13	NA	TRBJ1-2	TRBV18	TRBD1
CASSLGGVGDQPQHF	TGTGCCAGCAGTTTAGGGGGCGTGGGGGATCAGCCCCAGCATTTT	15	once	TRBJ1-5	TRBV27	NA
CASSLPLGLAGEQYF	TGTGCCAGCAGTTTACCACTGGGACTAGCAGGGGAGCAGTACTTC	15	few	TRBJ2-7	TRBV28	TRBD2
CASSQFSPGGVHSGNTIYF	TGCGCCAGCAGCCAATTTTCTCCCGGGGGGGTCCACTCTGGAAACACCATATATTTT	19	NA	TRBJ1-3	TRBV4-3	NA
CASSVGRGSGYGYTF	TGTGCCAGCAGCGTAGGGAGGGGCAGCGGCTATGGCTACACCTTC	15	NA	TRBJ1-2	TRBV9	NA
CASSFGQPPPLHF	TGTGCCAGCAGCTTCGGACAGCCCCCTCCCCTCCACTTT	13	NA	TRBJ1-6	TRBV5-5	NA
CASSPGGANSPLHF	TGTGCCAGCAGCCCCGGAGGGGCAAATTCACCCCTCCACTTT	14	NA	TRBJ1-6	TRBV28	NA
CSASTQREGGEQFF	TGCAGTGCTAGTACACAGCGGGAGGGGGGTGAGCAGTTCTTC	14	few	TRBJ2-1	TRBV20-1	TRBD2
CASSWTVTDTQYF	TGTGCCAGCAGTTGGACAGTTACAGATACGCAGTATTTT	13	NA	TRBJ2-3	TRBV2	NA
CASSREIFYEQYF	TGTGCCAGCAGCAGGGAGATCTTCTACGAGCAGTACTTC	13	NA	TRBJ2-7	TRBV6-2/TRBV6-3	NA
CASSLDRVPSYEQYF	TGTGCCAGCAGCTTAGATCGGGTCCCCTCCTACGAGCAGTACTTC	15	few	TRBJ2-7	TRBV11-2	NA
CASSLRGRLAGTGELFF	TGTGCCAGCAGTTTAAGGGGGCGACTAGCGGGCACCGGGGAGCTGTTTTTT	17	NA	TRBJ2-2	TRBV28	TRBD2
CASSQGQTSSYEQYF	TGTGCCAGCAGCCAGGGACAGACGAGCTCCTACGAGCAGTACTTC	15	NA	TRBJ2-7	TRBV5-5	TRBD1
CASSLAGDRPGEQYF	TGTGCCAGCAGCTTAGCGGGTGACAGACCTGGCGAGCAGTACTTC	15	many	TRBJ2-7	TRBV7-2	NA
CASTSLRGRLHEQYF	TGCGCCAGCACAAGCCTGCGCGGGAGGTTGCACGAGCAGTACTTC	15	NA	TRBJ2-7	TRBV5-1	TRBD2
CASSRRHAYEQYF	TGTGCCAGTAGCCGGCGGCATGCCTACGAGCAGTACTTC	13	few	TRBJ2-7	TRBV19	NA
CSARTPRELFF	TGCAGCGCACGGACACCTAGGGAGCTGTTTTTT	11	NA	TRBJ2-2	TRBV29-1	NA